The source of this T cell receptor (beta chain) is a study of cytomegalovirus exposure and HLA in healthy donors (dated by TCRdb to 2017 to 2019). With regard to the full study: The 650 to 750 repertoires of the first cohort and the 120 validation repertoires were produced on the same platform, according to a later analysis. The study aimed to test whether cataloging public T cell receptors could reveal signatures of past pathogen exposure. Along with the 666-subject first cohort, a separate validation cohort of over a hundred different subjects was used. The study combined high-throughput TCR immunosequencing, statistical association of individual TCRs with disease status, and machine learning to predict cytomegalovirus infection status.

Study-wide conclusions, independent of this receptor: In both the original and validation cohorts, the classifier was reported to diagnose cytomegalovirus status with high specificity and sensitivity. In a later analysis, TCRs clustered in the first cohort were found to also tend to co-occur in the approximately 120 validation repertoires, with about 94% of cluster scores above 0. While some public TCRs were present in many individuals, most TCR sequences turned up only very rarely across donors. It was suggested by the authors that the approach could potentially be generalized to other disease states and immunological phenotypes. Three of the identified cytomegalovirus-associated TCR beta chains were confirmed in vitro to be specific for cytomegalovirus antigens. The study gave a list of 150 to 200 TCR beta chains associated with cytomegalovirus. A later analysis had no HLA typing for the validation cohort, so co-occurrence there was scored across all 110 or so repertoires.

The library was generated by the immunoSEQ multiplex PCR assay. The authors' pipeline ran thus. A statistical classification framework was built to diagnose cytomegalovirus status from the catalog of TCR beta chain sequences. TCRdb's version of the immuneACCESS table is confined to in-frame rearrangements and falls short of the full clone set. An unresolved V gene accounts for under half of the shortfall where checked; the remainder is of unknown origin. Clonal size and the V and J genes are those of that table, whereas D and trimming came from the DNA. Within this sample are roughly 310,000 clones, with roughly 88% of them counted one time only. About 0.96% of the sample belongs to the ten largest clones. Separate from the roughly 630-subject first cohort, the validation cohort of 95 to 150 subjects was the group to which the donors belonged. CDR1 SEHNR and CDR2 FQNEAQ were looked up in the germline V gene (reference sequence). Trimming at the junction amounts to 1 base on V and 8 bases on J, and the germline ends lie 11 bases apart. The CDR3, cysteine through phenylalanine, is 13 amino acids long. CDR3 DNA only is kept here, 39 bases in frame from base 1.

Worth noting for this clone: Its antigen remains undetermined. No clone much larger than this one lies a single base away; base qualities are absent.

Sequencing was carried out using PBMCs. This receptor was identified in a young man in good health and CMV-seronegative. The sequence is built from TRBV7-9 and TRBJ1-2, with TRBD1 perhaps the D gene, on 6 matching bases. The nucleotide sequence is TGTGCCAGCAGCTTAGGACCAGGGGACGGCTACACCTTC. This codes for CASSLGPGDGYTF.